The sequence of this T cell receptor beta chain was determined in a study of blood T cell repertoires in COVID-19 (TCRdb year 2020). Turning to the overall study: Collaborator samples came from the United States, Italy and Spain and covered acute and convalescent phases of COVID-19. The prospective study material was composed of cDNA or gDNA derived from T cells, B-cell-depleted T cells, or PBMCs. Subjects who had been exposed to COVID-19, were actively infected with it, or had recovered from it provided the deeply sampled blood TCRbeta repertoires that made up the dataset. The repertoires were made available in a free public database intended to serve as a resource for research on the immune response to SARS-CoV-2. The samples were drawn from the first 160 participants of the ongoing ImmuneRACE study and from 1,254 subjects provided by 6 global collaborators. A de-identified subject ID, COVID-19 status, age in years and sex were almost always included in the sample metadata. HLA class I and class II types, where available, came from metadata supplied by the sample provider rather than from assay-based typing. The paper's findings and limits, for the study overall: The quantity of clinical and demographic metadata differed by source and by participant and was supplied without curation.

TCRbeta CDR3 regions were amplified from genomic DNA using the immunoSEQ Assay, a bias-controlled multiplex PCR. The study's own analysis went as follows. The number of nucleated cells in each sample was estimated from the amplification of reference gene primers within the assay. Sequence reads were collapsed and filtered to measure the absolute abundance of every unique TCRbeta CDR3 rearrangement. For each sample, productive Simpson clonality was calculated as the square root of Simpson's diversity index across productive rearrangements. TCRdb re-hosts the immuneACCESS table, in-frame sequences only. Its copies lack some clones; in the studies checked, an unresolved V gene accounts for under half of them, and the cause for the rest is not known. That table is the source of V, J and clone size, and D and trimming were worked out from the DNA. The sample table records approximately 110,000 clones; 80% to 95% of these occur just once. The ten largest make up around 2.1% of the sample.

One collaborating source in Seattle enrolled patients while the patients were actively infected and followed the patients over time throughout the course of disease. Collaborating institutions collected whole blood in K2EDTA tubes following their own protocols. For TCRbeta analysis, collaborator samples were shipped as frozen whole blood, as isolated PBMCs, or as DNA extracted from either sample type. CDR1 MNHEY and CDR2 SMNVEV are derived from the germline V gene (reference sequence). Taken from cysteine to phenylalanine, the CDR3 has 14 residues. Solely the CDR3 DNA is kept, with 42 bases framed from the first base. V lost 5 bases and J lost 9 bases, and the count of bases not matched to a germline gene is 10. A remark on this clone: Its antigen is still unknown. No base-level quality is on record; no much larger clone is a single base apart.

The clonotype comes from a man aged 50-60 years with COVID-19, enrolled during active disease. Rearrangement joined TRBV27 to TRBJ2-7, with TRBD2 matching 10 junction bases. Sequencing was carried out using peripheral blood. This receptor has the CDR3 CASSTTSGNVVQYF. The DNA reads as follows: TGTGCCAGCAGTACTACTAGCGGGAACGTTGTGCAGTACTTC.